This record covers a single T cell receptor beta chain. Trimming removed 0 bases from V and 6 bases from J, with 8 bases in between. The CDR3 is made up of 12 amino acids. CDR1 and CDR2 (germline): DFQATT, SNEGSKA (reference sequence). The T cells that were sequenced for TCR beta were CD8+ and CD4+ cells from blood. Those who served as multiple sclerosis controls were treatment-naive patients with stable or active relapsing-remitting disease. This entry comes from a study of CD8 T cells in Susac syndrome. An amount of RNA that ranged from roughly 0.5 to 1 ug was reverse transcribed with random hexamers. MiXCR was run by TCRdb on the immunoSEQ multiplex PCR reads, yielding one entry per CDR3 protein. The sample contains 350,000 to 550,000 distinct CDR3 sequences, approximately 89% of which appear only once.

This receptor was identified in a human donor with multiple sclerosis. The V and J genes are TRBV20-1 and TRBJ1-1; D unclear. Material for sequencing was CD8+ T cells from PBMCs. CDR3 residues: CSARESEAEAFF. The CDR3 DNA reads as TGCAGTGCTAGAGAGAGTGAGGCTGAAGCTTTCTTT.